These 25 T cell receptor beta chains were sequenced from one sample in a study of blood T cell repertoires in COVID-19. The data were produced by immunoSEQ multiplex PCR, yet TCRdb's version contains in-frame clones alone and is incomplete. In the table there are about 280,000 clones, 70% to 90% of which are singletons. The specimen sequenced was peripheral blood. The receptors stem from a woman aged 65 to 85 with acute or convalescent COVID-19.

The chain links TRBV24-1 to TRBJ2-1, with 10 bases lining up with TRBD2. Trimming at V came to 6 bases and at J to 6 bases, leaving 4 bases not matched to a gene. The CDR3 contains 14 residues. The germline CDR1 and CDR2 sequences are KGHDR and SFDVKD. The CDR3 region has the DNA TGTGCCACCAGTCGAAGCGGGGGGGCCAATGAGCAGTTCTTC. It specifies CATSRSGGANEQFF.

The CDR3 loop is CATSAGGQGGGETQYF. The CDR3 DNA reads TGTGCCACCAGTGCCGGAGGACAGGGAGGAGGGGAGACCCAGTACTTC. V gene TRBV24-1 combines with J gene TRBJ2-5; 8 bases align to TRBD1. Trimming took 5 bases from V and 5 from J; bases not matched to a gene: 12. The germline V gene has CDR1 KGHDR and CDR2 SFDVKD. The CDR3 extends over 16 amino acids.

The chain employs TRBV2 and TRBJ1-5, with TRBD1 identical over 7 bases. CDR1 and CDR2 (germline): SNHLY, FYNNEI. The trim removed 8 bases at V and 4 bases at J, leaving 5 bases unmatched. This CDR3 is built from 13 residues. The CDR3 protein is CASGGQQNQPQHF. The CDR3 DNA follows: TGTGCCAGCGGGGGACAGCAAAATCAGCCCCAGCATTTT.

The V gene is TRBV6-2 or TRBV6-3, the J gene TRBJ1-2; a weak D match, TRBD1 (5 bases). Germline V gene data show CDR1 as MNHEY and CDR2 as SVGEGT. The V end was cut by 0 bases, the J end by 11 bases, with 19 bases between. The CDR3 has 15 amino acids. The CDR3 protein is CASSYSAGTPKGYTF. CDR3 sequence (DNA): TGTGCCAGCAGTTACTCGGCCGGGACTCCGAAGGGATACACCTTC.

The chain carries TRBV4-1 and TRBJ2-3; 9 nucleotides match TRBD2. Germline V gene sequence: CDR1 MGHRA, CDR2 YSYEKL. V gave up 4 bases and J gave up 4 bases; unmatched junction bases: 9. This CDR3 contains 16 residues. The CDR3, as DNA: TGCGCCAGCAGCCCCCCGCCGGGACTAGCTGCAGATACGCAGTATTTT. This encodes CASSPPPGLAADTQYF.

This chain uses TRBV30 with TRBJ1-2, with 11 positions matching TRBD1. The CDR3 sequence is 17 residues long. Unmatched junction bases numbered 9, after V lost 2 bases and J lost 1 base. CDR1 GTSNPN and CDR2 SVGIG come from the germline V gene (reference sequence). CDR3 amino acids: CAWSIRTGGYRNYGYTF. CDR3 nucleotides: TGTGCCTGGAGTATCCGGACAGGGGGCTATCGTAACTATGGCTACACCTTC.

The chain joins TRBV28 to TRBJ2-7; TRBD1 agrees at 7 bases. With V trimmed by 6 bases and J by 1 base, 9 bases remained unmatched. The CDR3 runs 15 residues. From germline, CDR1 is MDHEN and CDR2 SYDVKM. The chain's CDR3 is CASSPTGAFSYEQYF. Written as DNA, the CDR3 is TGTGCCAGCAGCCCCACAGGGGCCTTTTCCTACGAGCAGTACTTC.

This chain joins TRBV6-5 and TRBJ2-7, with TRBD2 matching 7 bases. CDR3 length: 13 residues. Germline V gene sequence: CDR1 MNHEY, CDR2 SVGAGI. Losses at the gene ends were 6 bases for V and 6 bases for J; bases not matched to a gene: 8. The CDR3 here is CASRPRESTEQYF. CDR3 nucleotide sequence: TGTGCCAGCAGGCCGCGGGAGAGCACCGAGCAGTACTTC.

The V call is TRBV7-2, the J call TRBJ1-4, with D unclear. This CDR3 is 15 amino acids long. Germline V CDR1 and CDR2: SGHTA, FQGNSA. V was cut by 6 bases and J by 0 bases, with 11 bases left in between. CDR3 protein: CASRRYRATNEKLFF. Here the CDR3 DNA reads TGTGCCAGCAGACGATATCGAGCAACTAATGAAAAACTGTTTTTT.

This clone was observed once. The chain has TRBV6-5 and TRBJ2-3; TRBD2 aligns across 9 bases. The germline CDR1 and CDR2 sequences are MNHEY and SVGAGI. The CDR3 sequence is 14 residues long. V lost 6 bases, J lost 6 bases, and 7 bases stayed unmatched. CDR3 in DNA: TGTGCCAGCAGCAATAGCGGGGGCGGGGATACGCAGTATTTT. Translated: CASSNSGGGDTQYF.

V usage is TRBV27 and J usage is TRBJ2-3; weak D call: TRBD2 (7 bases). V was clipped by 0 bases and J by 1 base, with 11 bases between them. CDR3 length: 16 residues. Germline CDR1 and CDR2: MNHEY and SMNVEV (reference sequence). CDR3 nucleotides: TGTGCCAGCAGTTTATCCACGGGGGGCGGCACAGATACGCAGTATTTT. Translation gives CASSLSTGGGTDTQYF.

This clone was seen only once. CDR3 DNA: TGCGCCAGCTCCGGCGGGGGGTTCGATGAGCAGTTCTTC. The encoded protein is CASSGGGFDEQFF. This chain connects TRBV10-1 to TRBJ2-1; 8 bases are shared with TRBD2. Unmatched junction bases numbered 8, after V lost 8 bases and J lost 8 bases. This CDR3 is 13 amino acids long. CDR1 is WNHNN and CDR2 is SYGVQD in the germline V gene (reference sequence).

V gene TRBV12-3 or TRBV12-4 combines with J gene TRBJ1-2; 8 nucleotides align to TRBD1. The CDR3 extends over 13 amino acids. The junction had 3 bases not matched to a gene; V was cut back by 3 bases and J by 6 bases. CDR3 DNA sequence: TGTGCCAGCAGTTTCCAGGGGGCGAATGGCTACACCTTC. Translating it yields CASSFQGANGYTF.

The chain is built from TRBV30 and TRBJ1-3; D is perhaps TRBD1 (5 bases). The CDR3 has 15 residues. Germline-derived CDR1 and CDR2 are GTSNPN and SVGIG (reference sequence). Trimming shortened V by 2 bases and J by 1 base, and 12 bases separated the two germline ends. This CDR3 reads CAWSRGTFSGNTIYF. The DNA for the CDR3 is TGTGCCTGGAGTAGGGGAACATTTTCTGGAAACACCATATATTTT.

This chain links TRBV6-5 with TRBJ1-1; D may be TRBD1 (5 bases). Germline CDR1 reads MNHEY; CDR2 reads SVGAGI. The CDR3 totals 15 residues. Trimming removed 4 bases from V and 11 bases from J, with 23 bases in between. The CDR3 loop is CASSSQSAGKHRAFF. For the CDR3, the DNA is TGTGCCAGCAGTTCCCAATCGGCAGGGAAACATAGGGCTTTCTTT.

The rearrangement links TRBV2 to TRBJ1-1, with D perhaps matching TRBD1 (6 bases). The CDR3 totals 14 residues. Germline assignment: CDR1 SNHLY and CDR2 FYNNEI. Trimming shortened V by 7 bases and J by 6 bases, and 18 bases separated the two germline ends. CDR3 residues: CASNTGTGGAEAFF. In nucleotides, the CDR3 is TGTGCCAGCAATACAGGGACGGGAGGAGCTGAAGCTTTCTTT.

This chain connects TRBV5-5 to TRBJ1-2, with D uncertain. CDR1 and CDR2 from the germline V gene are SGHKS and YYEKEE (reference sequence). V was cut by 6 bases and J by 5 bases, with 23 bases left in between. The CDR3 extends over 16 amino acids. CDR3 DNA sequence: TGTGCCAGCACCGCAGCCCCGGACTTGAGGTTATATGGCTACACCTTC. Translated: CASTAAPDLRLYGYTF.

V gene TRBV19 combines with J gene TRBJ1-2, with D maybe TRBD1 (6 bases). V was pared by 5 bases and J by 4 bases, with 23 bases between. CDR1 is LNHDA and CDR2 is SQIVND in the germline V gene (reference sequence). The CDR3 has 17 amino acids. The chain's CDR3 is CASSPSLGGRRGYGYTF. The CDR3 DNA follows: TGTGCCAGTAGTCCTAGCCTCGGGGGGCGCCGGGGCTATGGCTACACCTTC.

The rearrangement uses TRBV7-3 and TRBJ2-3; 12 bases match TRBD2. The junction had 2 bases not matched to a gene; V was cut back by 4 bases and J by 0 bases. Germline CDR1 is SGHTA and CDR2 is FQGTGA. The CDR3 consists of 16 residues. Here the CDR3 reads CASSSGLAGSTDTQYF. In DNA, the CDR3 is TGTGCCAGCAGCTCGGGACTAGCGGGTAGCACAGATACGCAGTATTTT.

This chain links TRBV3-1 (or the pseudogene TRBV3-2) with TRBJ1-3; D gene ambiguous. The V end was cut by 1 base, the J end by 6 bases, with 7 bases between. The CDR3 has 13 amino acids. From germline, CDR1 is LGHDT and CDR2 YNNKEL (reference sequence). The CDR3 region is CASSQGRINTIYF. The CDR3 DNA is TGTGCCAGCAGCCAAGGGAGGATAAACACCATATATTTT.

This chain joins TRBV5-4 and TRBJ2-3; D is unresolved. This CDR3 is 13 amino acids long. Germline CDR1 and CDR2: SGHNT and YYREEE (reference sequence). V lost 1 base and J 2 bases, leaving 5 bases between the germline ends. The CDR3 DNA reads TGTGCCAGCAGCTTGCCCTTCACAGATACGCAGTATTTT. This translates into CASSLPFTDTQYF.

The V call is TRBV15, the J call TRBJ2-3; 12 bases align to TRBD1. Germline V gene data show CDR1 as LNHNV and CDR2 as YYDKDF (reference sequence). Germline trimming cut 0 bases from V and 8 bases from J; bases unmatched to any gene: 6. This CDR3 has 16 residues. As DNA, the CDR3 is TGTGCCACCAGCAGAGAACGGGACAGGGGGCAGATTACGCAGTATTTT. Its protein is CATSRERDRGQITQYF. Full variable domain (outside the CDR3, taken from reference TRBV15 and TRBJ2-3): DAMVIQNPRYQVTQFGKPVTLSCSQTLNHNVMYWYQQKSSQAPKLLFHYYDKDFNNEADTPDNFQSRRPNTSFCFLDIRSPGLGDTAMYLCATSRERDRGQITQYFGPGTRLTVL.

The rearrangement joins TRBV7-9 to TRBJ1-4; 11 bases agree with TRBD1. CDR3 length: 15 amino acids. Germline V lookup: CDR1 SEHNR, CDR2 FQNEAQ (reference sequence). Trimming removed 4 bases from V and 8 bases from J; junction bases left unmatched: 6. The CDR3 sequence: CASSSPGTGGEKLFF. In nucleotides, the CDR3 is TGTGCCAGCAGCTCCCCCGGGACAGGGGGGGAAAAACTGTTTTTT.

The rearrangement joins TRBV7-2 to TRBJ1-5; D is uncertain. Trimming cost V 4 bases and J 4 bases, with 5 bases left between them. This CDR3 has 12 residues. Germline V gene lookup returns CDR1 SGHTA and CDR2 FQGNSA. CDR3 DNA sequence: TGTGCCAGCAGCTCCGGGAATCAGCCCCAGCATTTT. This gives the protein CASSSGNQPQHF.

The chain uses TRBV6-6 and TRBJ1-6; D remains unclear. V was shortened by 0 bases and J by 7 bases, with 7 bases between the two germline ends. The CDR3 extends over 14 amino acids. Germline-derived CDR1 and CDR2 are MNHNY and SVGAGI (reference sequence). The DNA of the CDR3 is TGTGCCAGCAGTTACTCCGCCGAGAATTCACCCCTCCACTTT. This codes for CASSYSAENSPLHF.